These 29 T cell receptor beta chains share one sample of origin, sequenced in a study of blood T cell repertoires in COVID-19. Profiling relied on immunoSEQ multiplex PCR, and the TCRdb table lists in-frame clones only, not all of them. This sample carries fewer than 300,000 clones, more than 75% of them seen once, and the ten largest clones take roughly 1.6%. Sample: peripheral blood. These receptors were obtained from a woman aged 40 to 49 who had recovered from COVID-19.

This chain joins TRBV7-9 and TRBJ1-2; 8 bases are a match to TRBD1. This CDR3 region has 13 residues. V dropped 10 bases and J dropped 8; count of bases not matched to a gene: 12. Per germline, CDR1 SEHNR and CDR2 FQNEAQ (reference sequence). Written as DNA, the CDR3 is TGTGCCACATGGGGACAGGACCTTGGGGGCTACACCTTC. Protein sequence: CATWGQDLGGYTF. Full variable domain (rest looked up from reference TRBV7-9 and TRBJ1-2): DTGVSQNPRHKITKRGQNVTFRCDPISEHNRLYWYRQTLGQGPEFLTYFQNEAQLEKSRLLSDRFSAERPKGSFSTLEIQRTEQGDSAMYLCATWGQDLGGYTFGSGTRLTVV.

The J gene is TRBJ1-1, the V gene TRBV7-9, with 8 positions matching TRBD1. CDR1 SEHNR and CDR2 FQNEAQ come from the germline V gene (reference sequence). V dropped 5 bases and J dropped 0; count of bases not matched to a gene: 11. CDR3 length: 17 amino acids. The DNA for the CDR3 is TGTGCCAGCAGCCACCCAGGGGGCTGGGGGGTGAACACTGAAGCTTTCTTT. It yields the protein CASSHPGGWGVNTEAFF.

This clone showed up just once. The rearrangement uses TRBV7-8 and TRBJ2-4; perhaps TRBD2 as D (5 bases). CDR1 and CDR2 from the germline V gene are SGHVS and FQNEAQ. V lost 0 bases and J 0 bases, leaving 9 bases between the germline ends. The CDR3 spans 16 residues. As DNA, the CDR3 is TGTGCCAGCAGCTTAGCGCCGGGAATAGCCAAAAACATTCAGTACTTC. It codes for CASSLAPGIAKNIQYF.

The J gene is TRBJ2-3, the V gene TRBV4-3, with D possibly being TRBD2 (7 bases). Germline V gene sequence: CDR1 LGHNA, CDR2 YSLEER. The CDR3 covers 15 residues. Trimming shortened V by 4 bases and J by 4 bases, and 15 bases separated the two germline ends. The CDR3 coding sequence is TGCGCCAGCAGCCGACGCGGCGGGGGCCCAGATACGCAGTATTTT. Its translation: CASSRRGGGPDTQYF.

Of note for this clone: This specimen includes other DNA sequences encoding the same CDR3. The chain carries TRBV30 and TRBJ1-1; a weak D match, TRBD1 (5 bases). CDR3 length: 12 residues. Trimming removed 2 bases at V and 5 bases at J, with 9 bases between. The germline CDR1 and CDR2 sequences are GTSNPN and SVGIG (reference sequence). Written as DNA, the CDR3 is TGTGCCTGGAGTCCGGGGGGGACTGAAGCTTTCTTT. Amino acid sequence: CAWSPGGTEAFF.

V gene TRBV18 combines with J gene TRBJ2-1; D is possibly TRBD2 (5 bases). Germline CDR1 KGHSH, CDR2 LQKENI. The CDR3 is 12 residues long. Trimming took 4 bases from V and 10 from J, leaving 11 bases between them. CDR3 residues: CASSHPRGEQFF. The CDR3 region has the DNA TGTGCCAGCTCACACCCCAGAGGGGAGCAGTTCTTC.

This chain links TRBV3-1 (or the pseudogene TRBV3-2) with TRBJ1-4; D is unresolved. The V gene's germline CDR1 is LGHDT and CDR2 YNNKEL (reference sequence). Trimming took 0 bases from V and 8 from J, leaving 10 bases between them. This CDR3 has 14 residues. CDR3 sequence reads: CASSQDRRAEKLFF. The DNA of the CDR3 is TGTGCCAGCAGCCAAGATCGGAGGGCGGAAAAACTGTTTTTT.

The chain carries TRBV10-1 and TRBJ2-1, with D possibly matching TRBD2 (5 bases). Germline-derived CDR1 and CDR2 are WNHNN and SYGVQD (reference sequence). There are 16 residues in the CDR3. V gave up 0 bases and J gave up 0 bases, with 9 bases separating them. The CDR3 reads CASSESGESSYNEQFF. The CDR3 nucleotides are TGCGCCAGCAGTGAGTCCGGGGAGAGCTCCTACAATGAGCAGTTCTTC.

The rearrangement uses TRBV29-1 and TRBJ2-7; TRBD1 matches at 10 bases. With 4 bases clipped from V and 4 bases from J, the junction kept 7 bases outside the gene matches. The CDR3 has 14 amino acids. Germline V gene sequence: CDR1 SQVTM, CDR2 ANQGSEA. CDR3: CSVAGTGVIYEQYF. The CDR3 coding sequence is TGCAGCGTTGCCGGGACAGGGGTAATTTACGAGCAGTACTTC.

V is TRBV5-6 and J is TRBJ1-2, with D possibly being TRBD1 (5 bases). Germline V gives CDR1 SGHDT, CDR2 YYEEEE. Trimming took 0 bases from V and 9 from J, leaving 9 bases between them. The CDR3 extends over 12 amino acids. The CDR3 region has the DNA TGTGCCAGCAGCTTGGGCAGGGTTAGCTACACCTTC. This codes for CASSLGRVSYTF.

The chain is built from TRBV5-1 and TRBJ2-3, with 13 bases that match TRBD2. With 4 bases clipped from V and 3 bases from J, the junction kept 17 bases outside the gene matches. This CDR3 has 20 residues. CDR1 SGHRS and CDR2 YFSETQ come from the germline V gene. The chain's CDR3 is CASSPPPRLAGGQPTDTQYF. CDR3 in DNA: TGCGCCAGCAGCCCCCCTCCGCGACTAGCGGGGGGTCAACCTACAGATACGCAGTATTTT.

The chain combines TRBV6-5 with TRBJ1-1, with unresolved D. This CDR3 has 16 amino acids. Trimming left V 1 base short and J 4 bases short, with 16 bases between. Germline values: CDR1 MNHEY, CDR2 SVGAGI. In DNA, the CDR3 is TGTGCCAGCAGTTACTTTGTTCCCTCCGGGATCACTGAAGCTTTCTTT. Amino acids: CASSYFVPSGITEAFF.

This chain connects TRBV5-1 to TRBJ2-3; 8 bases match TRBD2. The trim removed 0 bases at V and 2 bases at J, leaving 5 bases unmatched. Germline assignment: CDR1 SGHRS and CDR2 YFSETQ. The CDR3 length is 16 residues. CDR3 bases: TGCGCCAGCAGCTTGGCCGGAGCGGGGGTCACAGATACGCAGTATTTT. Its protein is CASSLAGAGVTDTQYF.

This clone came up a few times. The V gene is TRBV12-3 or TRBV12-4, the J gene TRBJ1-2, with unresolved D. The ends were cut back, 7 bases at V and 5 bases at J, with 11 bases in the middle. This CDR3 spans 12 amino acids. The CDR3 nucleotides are TGTGCCAGCACCCGGACGGGATATGGCTACACCTTC. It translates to CASTRTGYGYTF.

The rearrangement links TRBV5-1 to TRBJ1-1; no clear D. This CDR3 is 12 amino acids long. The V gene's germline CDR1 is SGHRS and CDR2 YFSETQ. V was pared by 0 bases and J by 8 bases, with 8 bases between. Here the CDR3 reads CASSLGAGEAFF. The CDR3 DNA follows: TGCGCCAGCAGCTTGGGGGCAGGAGAAGCTTTCTTT. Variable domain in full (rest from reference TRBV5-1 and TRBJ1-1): KAGVTQTPRYLIKTRGQQVTLSCSPISGHRSVSWYQQTPGQGLQFLFEYFSETQRNKGNFPGRFSGRQFSNSRSEMNVSTLELGDSALYLCASSLGAGEAFFGQGTRLTVV.

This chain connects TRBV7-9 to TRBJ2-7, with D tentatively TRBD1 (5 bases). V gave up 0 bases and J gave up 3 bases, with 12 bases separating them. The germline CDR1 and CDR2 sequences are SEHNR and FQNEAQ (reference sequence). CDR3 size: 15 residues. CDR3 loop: CASSLAQGSYYEQYF. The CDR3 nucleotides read TGTGCCAGCAGCTTAGCGCAGGGCTCGTACTACGAGCAGTACTTC.

The CDR3 reads CASSEIQGHNSPLHF. The CDR3 DNA is TGTGCCAGCAGTGAAATCCAGGGGCATAATTCACCCCTCCACTTT. V usage is TRBV2 and J usage is TRBJ1-6, with D possibly being TRBD1 (6 bases). CDR1 is SNHLY, CDR2 FYNNEI, per germline. V was pared by 2 bases and J by 5 bases, with 10 bases between. The CDR3 sequence is 15 residues long.

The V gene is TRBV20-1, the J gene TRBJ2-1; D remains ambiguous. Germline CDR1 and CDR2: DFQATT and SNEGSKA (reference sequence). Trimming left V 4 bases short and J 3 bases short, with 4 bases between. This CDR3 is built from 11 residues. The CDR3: CSATVYNEQFF. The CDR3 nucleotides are TGCAGTGCTACGGTCTACAATGAGCAGTTCTTC.

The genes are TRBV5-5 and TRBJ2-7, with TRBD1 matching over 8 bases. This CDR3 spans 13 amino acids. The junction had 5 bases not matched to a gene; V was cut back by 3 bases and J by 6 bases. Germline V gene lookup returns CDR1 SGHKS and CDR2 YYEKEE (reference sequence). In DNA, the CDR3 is TGTGCCAGCAGCTATCCTACAGGGGGCGAGCAGTACTTC. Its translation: CASSYPTGGEQYF.

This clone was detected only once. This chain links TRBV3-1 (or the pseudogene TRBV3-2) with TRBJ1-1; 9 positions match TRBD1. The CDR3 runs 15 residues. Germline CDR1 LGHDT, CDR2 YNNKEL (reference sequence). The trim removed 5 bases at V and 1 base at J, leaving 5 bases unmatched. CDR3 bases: TGTGCCAGCAGCGCCCGGGACAGGGAGAACACTGAAGCTTTCTTT. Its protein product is CASSARDRENTEAFF.

CDR3 sequence: CASSPGTLNTGELFF. In DNA, the CDR3 is TGTGCCAGCTCCCCCGGGACTCTAAACACCGGGGAGCTGTTTTTT. V is TRBV18 and J is TRBJ2-2; tentative D call: TRBD2 (6 bases). Looked up from germline, CDR1 is KGHSH and CDR2 is LQKENI. The CDR3 has 15 amino acids. V dropped 6 bases and J dropped 2 bases, with 13 bases sitting between them.

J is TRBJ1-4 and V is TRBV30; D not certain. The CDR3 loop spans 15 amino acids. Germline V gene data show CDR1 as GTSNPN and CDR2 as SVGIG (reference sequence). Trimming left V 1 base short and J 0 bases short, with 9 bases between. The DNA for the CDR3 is TGTGCCTGGAGTGCGCGATCGTCAACTAATGAAAAACTGTTTTTT. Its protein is CAWSARSSTNEKLFF. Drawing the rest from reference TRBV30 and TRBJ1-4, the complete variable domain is SQTIHQWPATLVQPVGSPLSLECTVEGTSNPNLYWYRQAAGRGLQLLFYSVGIGQISSEVPQNLSASRPQDRQFILSSKKLLLSDSGFYLCAWSARSSTNEKLFFGSGTQLSVL.

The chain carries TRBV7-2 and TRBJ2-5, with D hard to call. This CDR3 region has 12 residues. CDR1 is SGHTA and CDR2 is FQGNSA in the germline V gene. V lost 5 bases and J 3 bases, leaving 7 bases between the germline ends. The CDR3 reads CASSPPEETQYF. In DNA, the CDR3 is TGTGCCAGCAGCCCCCCGGAAGAGACCCAGTACTTC.

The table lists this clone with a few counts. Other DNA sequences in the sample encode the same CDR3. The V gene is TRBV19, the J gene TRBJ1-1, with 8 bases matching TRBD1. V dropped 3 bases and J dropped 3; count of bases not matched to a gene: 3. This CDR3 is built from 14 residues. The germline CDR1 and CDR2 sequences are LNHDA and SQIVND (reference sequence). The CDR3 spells CASSIGQGYTEAFF. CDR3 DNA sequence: TGTGCCAGTAGTATCGGACAGGGTTACACTGAAGCTTTCTTT.

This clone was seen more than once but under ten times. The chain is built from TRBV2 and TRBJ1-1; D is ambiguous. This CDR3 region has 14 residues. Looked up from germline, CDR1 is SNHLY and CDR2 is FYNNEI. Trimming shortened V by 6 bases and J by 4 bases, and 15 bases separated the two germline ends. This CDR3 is CASRMGGLATEAFF. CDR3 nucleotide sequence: TGTGCCAGCAGAATGGGAGGGTTGGCCACTGAAGCTTTCTTT.

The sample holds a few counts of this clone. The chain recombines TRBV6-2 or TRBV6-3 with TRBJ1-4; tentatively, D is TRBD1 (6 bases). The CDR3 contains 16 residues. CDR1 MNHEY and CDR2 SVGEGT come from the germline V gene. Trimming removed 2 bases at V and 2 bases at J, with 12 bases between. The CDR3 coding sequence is TGTGCCAGCAGTTACCCCTCGGGGGGCACTAATGAAAAACTGTTTTTT. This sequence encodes CASSYPSGGTNEKLFF.

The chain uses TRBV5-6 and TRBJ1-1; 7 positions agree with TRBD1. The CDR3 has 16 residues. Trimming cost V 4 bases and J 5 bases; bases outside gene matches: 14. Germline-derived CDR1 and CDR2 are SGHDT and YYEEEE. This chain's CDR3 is CASSLGQDLEGTEAFF. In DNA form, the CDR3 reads TGTGCCAGCAGCCTCGGACAGGACCTAGAGGGGACTGAAGCTTTCTTT.

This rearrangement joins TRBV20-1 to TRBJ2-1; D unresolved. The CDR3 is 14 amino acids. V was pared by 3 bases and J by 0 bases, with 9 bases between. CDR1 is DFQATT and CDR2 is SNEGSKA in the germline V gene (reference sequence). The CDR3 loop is CSASGWSSYNEQFF. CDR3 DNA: TGCAGTGCTAGTGGGTGGAGCTCCTACAATGAGCAGTTCTTC.

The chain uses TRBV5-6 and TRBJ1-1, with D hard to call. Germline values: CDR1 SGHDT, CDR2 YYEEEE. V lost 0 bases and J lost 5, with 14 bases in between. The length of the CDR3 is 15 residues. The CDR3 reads CASSLDWSPGTEAFF. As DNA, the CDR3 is TGTGCCAGCAGCTTGGACTGGTCCCCGGGAACTGAAGCTTTCTTT.